This is a list of T cell receptor beta chains from one sample in a study of blood T cell repertoires in COVID-19. The data were produced by immunoSEQ multiplex PCR, yet TCRdb's version contains in-frame clones alone and is incomplete. The sample contains around 330,000 clones, more than 90% of which appear only once. The sample consisted of PBMCs or T cells enriched from blood (not recorded which). These TCRs come from a man in his fifties or sixties who had recovered from COVID-19. Both conserved end residues are part of each CDR3. Fields, in order: J gene, D gene, V gene, CDR3 protein. The D gene is left open where the match is weak.

>TRBJ2-1|TRBD2|TRBV19
CASSMIVGTSSIPPYNEQFF
>TRBJ2-1|-|TRBV19
CASSIVQGSYNEQFF
>TRBJ2-3|TRBD2|TRBV10-3
CAMKDQRGDTQYF
>TRBJ2-7|-|TRBV11-2
CASSTQGYEQYF
>TRBJ1-4|TRBD1|TRBV5-1
CASSPKTGSGEKLFF
>TRBJ1-1|TRBD1|TRBV18
CASSPTLKTGGVGTEAFF
>TRBJ2-2|TRBD1|TRBV14
CASSHADRAGGELFF
>TRBJ2-7|TRBD2|TRBV27
CASSLPGTSHEQYF
>TRBJ2-2|TRBD1|TRBV5-1
CASSLRDRRTGELFF
>TRBJ2-5|-|TRBV18
CASSEVGQGGTQYF
>TRBJ2-5|TRBD2|TRBV28
CASSSRGRAGETQYF
>TRBJ2-3|-|TRBV29-1
CSVDSSTDTQYF
>TRBJ1-2|-|TRBV10-3
CAIGDLQGYGYTF
>TRBJ2-7|-|TRBV3-1/TRBV3-2
CASSQGGLYSYEQYF
>TRBJ2-1|TRBD2|TRBV5-1
CASSPHRSGRSDEQFF
>TRBJ2-3|TRBD2|TRBV11-3
CASSFGLAETDTQYF
>TRBJ1-2|-|TRBV2
CASSETKVYGYTF
>TRBJ1-1|-|TRBV6-5
CASSYPEANTEAFF
>TRBJ2-7|TRBD1|TRBV6-5
CASSLDRGLNEQYF
>TRBJ2-1|-|TRBV15
CATSREERLGNEQFF
>TRBJ1-1|TRBD1|TRBV5-1
CASTLGPQGTNTEAFF
>TRBJ2-3|TRBD1|TRBV15
CATRQGAADTQYF
>TRBJ1-1|-|TRBV27
CASSLSMAGNTEAFF
>TRBJ2-7|-|TRBV7-8
CASSFEWSNYEQYF
>TRBJ1-6|-|TRBV6-2/TRBV6-3
CASSPGQSSYNSPLHF
>TRBJ1-6|-|TRBV3-1/TRBV3-2
CASSQGKPNRANSPLHF
>TRBJ1-1|TRBD1|TRBV11-2
CASSVGTATRGTEAFF
>TRBJ2-5|-|TRBV5-4
CASSLRVNQETQYF
>TRBJ2-1|TRBD2|TRBV6-6
CASSERGGLGEQFF
>TRBJ2-1|TRBD2|TRBV5-4
CASSSLTSERTYNEQFF
>TRBJ2-3|TRBD2|TRBV2
CASSTPPRGTSGRALPDTQYF
>TRBJ2-3|TRBD2|TRBV19
CASSMNGGKPDTQYF
>TRBJ1-1|-|TRBV5-1
CASSAGQRNTEAFF